Presented here are 30 T cell receptor beta chains from one specimen sequenced in a study of beta chain features in type 1 diabetes. Reverse transcription of all isolated RNA meant that expressed TCRB transcripts were sequenced. The protocol was immunoSEQ multiplex PCR, while the TCRdb copy is restricted to in-frame clones and leaves out a portion. This table has about 250,000 clones, 13% to 15% appearing once. The specimen was naive CD4+ T cells from blood. These receptors originate from a woman between 35 and 50 years old in good health.

This clone was observed a few times. The J gene is TRBJ2-1, the V gene TRBV29-1; D uncertain. Germline V gene lookup returns CDR1 SQVTM and CDR2 ANQGSEA. The V end was cut by 6 bases, the J end by 5 bases, with 17 bases between. The CDR3 has 14 residues. The CDR3 sequence is CSVHPPWSDNEQFF. The CDR3 DNA reads TGCAGCGTCCACCCCCCTTGGAGCGACAATGAGCAGTTCTTC.

The chain uses TRBV18 and TRBJ2-5, with TRBD2 as a possible D gene (5 bases). Germline loops: CDR1 KGHSH, CDR2 LQKENI. The CDR3 sequence is 15 residues long. V was trimmed by 3 bases and J by 2 bases, leaving 13 bases between them. The CDR3 loop reads CASSPGRGAQETQYF. In DNA form, the CDR3 reads TGTGCCAGCTCACCCGGACGGGGTGCTCAAGAGACCCAGTACTTC.

CDR3 sequence reads: CASSQPGQGRDTQYF. The CDR3, as DNA: TGCGCCAGCAGTCAGCCTGGACAGGGGAGGGATACGCAGTATTTT. V and J are TRBV5-1 and TRBJ2-3, with 9 bases lining up with TRBD1. The germline V gene encodes CDR1 SGHRS and CDR2 YFSETQ. The CDR3 has 15 amino acids. V lost 5 bases to trimming and J lost 6 bases; unmatched junction nucleotides: 10.

As for this clone: Additional DNA sequences in this sample encode the identical CDR3. The V and J genes are TRBV7-2 and TRBJ2-3, with TRBD1 identical over 7 bases. The trim removed 4 bases at V and 1 base at J, leaving 2 bases unmatched. Germline CDR1 is SGHTA and CDR2 is FQGNSA. The CDR3 length is 14 residues. CDR3 amino acids: CASSSGTGTDTQYF. CDR3 DNA: TGTGCCAGCAGCTCTGGGACAGGCACAGATACGCAGTATTTT.

This clone was recorded a few times. The genes are TRBV7-8 and TRBJ1-1; 9 nucleotides match TRBD1. The CDR3 runs to 15 residues. Germline V lookup: CDR1 SGHVS, CDR2 FQNEAQ. The trim removed 1 base at V and 3 bases at J, leaving 3 bases unmatched. The CDR3: CASSLERTGDTEAFF. The CDR3 coding sequence is TGTGCCAGCAGCTTAGAGAGGACAGGGGACACTGAAGCTTTCTTT. Filled out from reference TRBV7-8 and TRBJ1-1, the complete variable domain reads GAGVSQSPRYKVAKRGQDVALRCDPISGHVSLFWYQQALGQGPEFLTYFQNEAQLDKSGLPSDRFFAERPEGSVSTLKIQRTQQEDSAVYLCASSLERTGDTEAFFGQGTRLTVV.

The chain has TRBV4-3 and TRBJ2-3; D may be TRBD1 (5 bases). The CDR3 is 16 amino acids. The V end lost 0 bases, the J end lost 1 base, and 11 bases lay between the germline ends. CDR1 and CDR2 from the germline V gene are LGHNA and YSLEER. CDR3 nucleotide sequence: TGCGCCAGCAGCCAAGAAAGGGGTTGGGGCACAGATACGCAGTATTTT. Translation gives CASSQERGWGTDTQYF.

On this clone itself: The junction departs from the called germline gene at one end, perhaps through a read error. The chain combines TRBV19 with TRBJ1-2; 7 bases map to TRBD1. The CDR3 contains 14 residues. The V gene's germline CDR1 is LNHDA and CDR2 SQIVND (reference sequence). As DNA, the CDR3 is TGTGCCAGTAGTAAAGGGACAGATCCGGGGATCGGACGGTTC. Translated, it gives CASSKGTDPGIGRF.

J is TRBJ1-1 and V is TRBV5-6; D not certain. The CDR3 runs 14 residues. V was cut by 5 bases and J by 5 bases, with 16 bases left in between. Germline V lookup: CDR1 SGHDT, CDR2 YYEEEE. The CDR3 spells CASRLSGLVTEAFF. The CDR3 nucleotides are TGTGCCAGCAGGTTGTCGGGGTTGGTAACTGAAGCTTTCTTT.

V and J are TRBV6-6 and TRBJ2-2; D possibly corresponds to TRBD2 (6 bases). Trimming shortened V by 2 bases and J by 6 bases, and 10 bases separated the two germline ends. The CDR3 is 14 residues long. Germline loops: CDR1 MNHNY, CDR2 SVGAGI (reference sequence). CDR3 loop: CASSYGGRSGELFF. CDR3 sequence (DNA): TGTGCCAGCAGTTACGGGGGGAGGTCCGGGGAGCTGTTTTTT.

This clone was observed a handful of times. V is TRBV5-4 and J is TRBJ1-1; no clear D gene. Germline V gene sequence: CDR1 SGHNT, CDR2 YYREEE (reference sequence). V was clipped by 5 bases and J by 3 bases, with 17 bases between them. This CDR3 is built from 15 residues. The DNA for the CDR3 is TGTGCCAGCAGTCGGGAGGGAGGGCTGGACACTGAAGCTTTCTTT. Amino acids: CASSREGGLDTEAFF.

The chain employs TRBV7-6 and TRBJ2-7; D unclear. Germline V lookup: CDR1 SGHVS, CDR2 FNYEAQ. V shed 0 bases and J shed 3 bases, with 9 bases lying between them. This CDR3 is 14 amino acids long. The CDR3 protein is CASSLAHPGYEQYF. DNA for the CDR3: TGTGCCAGCAGCTTAGCGCATCCGGGCTACGAGCAGTACTTC.

The sample holds a few counts of this clone. The V call is TRBV4-1, the J call TRBJ2-3; the match to TRBD1 covers 7 bases. Trimming took 3 bases from V and 0 from J; bases not matched to a gene: 3. The CDR3 runs 15 residues. Per germline, CDR1 MGHRA and CDR2 YSYEKL. The DNA for the CDR3 is TGCGCCAGCAGCCAGACAGGGTATAGCACAGATACGCAGTATTTT. Protein product: CASSQTGYSTDTQYF.

The chain has TRBV5-1 and TRBJ2-1, with D hard to call. Between the trimmed V and J ends, which lost 0 bases and 0 bases, there was a span of 10 bases. CDR3 length: 16 residues. Germline CDR1 is SGHRS and CDR2 is YFSETQ. DNA for the CDR3: TGCGCCAGCAGCTTGGGACAATTCAGCTCCTACAATGAGCAGTTCTTC. This translates into CASSLGQFSSYNEQFF.

V is TRBV13 and J is TRBJ2-7; 11 positions agree with TRBD2. There are 14 residues in the CDR3. J was trimmed by 2 bases and V by 4 bases; bases with no gene match: 1. From germline, CDR1 is PRHDT and CDR2 FYEKMQ (reference sequence). CDR3 region: CASSYSGGAYEQYF. The CDR3 DNA follows: TGTGCCAGCAGCTATAGCGGGGGGGCCTACGAGCAGTACTTC.

This rearrangement joins TRBV7-9 to TRBJ1-1; D not certain. Germline CDR1 SEHNR, CDR2 FQNEAQ (reference sequence). V lost 6 bases and J 5 bases, leaving 10 bases between the germline ends. The CDR3 sequence is 12 residues long. The CDR3 DNA reads as TGTGCCAGCAGTGACTTAGGTACTGAAGCTTTCTTT. This encodes CASSDLGTEAFF.

J is TRBJ2-7 and V is TRBV6-5, with 10 bases fitting TRBD1. Germline loops: CDR1 MNHEY, CDR2 SVGAGI. This CDR3 has 16 residues. The junction had 5 bases not matched to a gene; V was cut back by 0 bases and J by 3 bases. As DNA, the CDR3 is TGTGCCAGCAGTTACTCTCGGACAGGGGGAGTCTACGAGCAGTACTTC. It encodes CASSYSRTGGVYEQYF.

This clone was recorded a few times. The junction departs from the called germline gene at one end, perhaps through a read error. This chain joins TRBV14 and TRBJ1-5, with 10 bases identical to TRBD1. The CDR3 consists of 13 residues. CDR1 SGHDN and CDR2 FVKESK come from the germline V gene. CDR3 in amino acids: CASSPFWGGQGRF. The CDR3, as DNA: TGTGCCAGCAGCCCCTTTTGGGGGGGACAGGGGCGTTTT.

The chain carries TRBV5-1 and TRBJ2-2; TRBD1 matches 9 bases. V lost 4 bases and J lost 2; bases outside the gene matches: 6. The CDR3 covers 16 residues. Per the germline V gene, CDR1 is SGHRS and CDR2 is YFSETQ. The CDR3 DNA reads as TGCGCCAGCAGCCCGGGACAGGGATATAACACCGGGGAGCTGTTTTTT. It translates to CASSPGQGYNTGELFF.

This CDR3 is CASSPWGPQETQYF. In nucleotides, the CDR3 is TGTGCCAGTTCCCCATGGGGCCCCCAAGAGACCCAGTACTTC. The chain couples TRBV27 to TRBJ2-5; possible D gene TRBD1, 5 bases. Germline values: CDR1 MNHEY, CDR2 SMNVEV (reference sequence). The V gene lost 9 bases and the J gene lost 1 base, with 15 bases spanning the gap. The CDR3 is 14 residues long.

The sample holds a few counts of this clone. The chain is built from TRBV27 and TRBJ2-1; 16 bases map to TRBD2. This CDR3 is 16 amino acids long. The V and J ends lost 4 bases and 12 bases, in that order; junction bases with no gene match: 9. Germline V gene lookup returns CDR1 MNHEY and CDR2 SMNVEV (reference sequence). CDR3 amino acids: CASSSPGLAGGAVQFF. The CDR3 DNA reads TGTGCCAGCAGTTCCCCGGGACTAGCGGGGGGGGCCGTGCAGTTCTTC.

This clone has only a few counts. CDR3 sequence: CASSLLGLATETQYF. The CDR3, as DNA: TGTGCCAGCAGTTTACTGGGACTAGCCACAGAGACCCAGTACTTC. J is TRBJ2-5 and V is TRBV27, with TRBD2 matching 9 bases. V was clipped by 2 bases and J by 4 bases; unmatched bases: 5. CDR3 length equals 15 residues. Germline CDR1 MNHEY, CDR2 SMNVEV (reference sequence).

This clone has a handful of counts. J is TRBJ1-2 and V is TRBV18; D perhaps matches TRBD1 (6 bases). This CDR3 has 16 residues. Germline lookup yields CDR1 KGHSH and CDR2 LQKENI. V was trimmed by 4 bases and J by 0 bases, leaving 15 bases between them. This chain's CDR3 is CASSLIHREANYGYTF. The CDR3 nucleotides read TGTGCCAGCTCACTGATACACAGGGAAGCTAACTATGGCTACACCTTC.

This clone came up once. The V call is TRBV7-8, the J call TRBJ2-2; TRBD2 agrees at 13 bases. This CDR3 is 21 amino acids long. J lost 1 base, V lost 3 bases, and 14 bases had no gene match. Germline loops: CDR1 SGHVS, CDR2 FQNEAQ. The DNA for the CDR3 is TGTGCCAGCAGCTTTCCTCCCTTGACTAGCGGGGGGAATTTGAACACCGGGGAGCTGTTTTTT. It yields the protein CASSFPPLTSGGNLNTGELFF.

This CDR3 is CASTEGNYGYTF. The CDR3 coding sequence is TGTGCCAGTACGGAGGGCAACTATGGCTACACCTTC. The rearrangement uses TRBV19 and TRBJ1-2; D not certain. The V end was cut by 7 bases, the J end by 2 bases, with 8 bases between. CDR3 length: 12 amino acids. Germline CDR1 LNHDA, CDR2 SQIVND (reference sequence).

This sequence joins TRBV4-1 and TRBJ2-7; a possible D gene is TRBD1 (5 bases). The CDR3 has 16 amino acids. CDR1 MGHRA and CDR2 YSYEKL come from the germline V gene. V lost 0 bases and J lost 0, with 12 bases in between. The chain's CDR3 is CASSQDPKGHSYEQYF. CDR3 DNA: TGCGCCAGCAGCCAAGACCCCAAGGGGCACTCCTACGAGCAGTACTTC.

This clone appeared a few times. V gene TRBV19 combines with J gene TRBJ2-7, with D perhaps matching TRBD1 (6 bases). V was shortened by 1 base and J by 3 bases, with 13 bases between the two germline ends. Germline lookup yields CDR1 LNHDA and CDR2 SQIVND (reference sequence). The CDR3 runs 15 residues. CDR3 sequence: CASSIVWGQYYEQYF. Here the CDR3 DNA reads TGTGCCAGTAGTATAGTGTGGGGGCAATACTACGAGCAGTACTTC.

This clone was picked up a small number of times. As DNA, the CDR3 is TGTGCCAGCAGTCCAGGACTAGCGGGGGGCCAGGCAAATACGCAGTATTTT. Translated: CASSPGLAGGQANTQYF. J is TRBJ2-3 and V is TRBV14, with 14 bases matching TRBD2. The V gene's germline CDR1 is SGHDN and CDR2 FVKESK. This CDR3 contains 17 residues. The V segment lost 6 bases and the J segment 7 bases; nucleotides outside the gene matches: 12.

V and J are TRBV6-6 and TRBJ2-5; 8 bases are shared with TRBD1. Germline CDR1 reads MNHNY; CDR2 reads SVGAGI (reference sequence). The CDR3 loop spans 14 amino acids. With V trimmed by 8 bases and J by 5 bases, 10 bases remained unmatched. The CDR3 nucleotides read TGTGCCAGCGGACTGAGACAGGGGCGGGAGACCCAGTACTTC. Translated, it gives CASGLRQGRETQYF.

The chain recombines TRBV5-1 with TRBJ2-7; 7 bases line up with TRBD2. CDR1 SGHRS and CDR2 YFSETQ come from the germline V gene. The V and J ends lost 4 bases and 4 bases, in that order; junction bases with no gene match: 8. The CDR3 length is 14 residues. The CDR3 nucleotides are TGCGCCAGCAGCCCCGGACTAGGGAGGTACGAGCAGTACTTC. Its protein product is CASSPGLGRYEQYF.

The chain uses TRBV19 and TRBJ2-6; no firm D call. Looked up from germline, CDR1 is LNHDA and CDR2 is SQIVND (reference sequence). The V end was cut by 7 bases, the J end by 0 bases, with 4 bases between. The CDR3 spans 13 residues. CDR3 bases: TGTGCCAGTATTTACTCTGGGGCCAACGTCCTGACTTTC. It specifies CASIYSGANVLTF.